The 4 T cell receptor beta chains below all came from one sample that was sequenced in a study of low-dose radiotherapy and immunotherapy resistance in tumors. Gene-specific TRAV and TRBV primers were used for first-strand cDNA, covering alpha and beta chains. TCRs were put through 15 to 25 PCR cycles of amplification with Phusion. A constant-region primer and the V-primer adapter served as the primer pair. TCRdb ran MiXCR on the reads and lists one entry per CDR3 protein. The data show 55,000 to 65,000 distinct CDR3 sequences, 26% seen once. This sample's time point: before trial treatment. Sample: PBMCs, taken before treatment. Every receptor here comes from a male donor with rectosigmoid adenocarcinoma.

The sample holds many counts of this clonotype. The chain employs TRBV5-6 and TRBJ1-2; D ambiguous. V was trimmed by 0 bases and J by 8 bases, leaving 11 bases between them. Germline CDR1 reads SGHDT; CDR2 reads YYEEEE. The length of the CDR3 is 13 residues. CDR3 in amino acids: CASSLGSNRGYTF. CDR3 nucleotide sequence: TGTGCCAGCAGCTTGGGGAGCAACCGGGGCTACACCTTC.

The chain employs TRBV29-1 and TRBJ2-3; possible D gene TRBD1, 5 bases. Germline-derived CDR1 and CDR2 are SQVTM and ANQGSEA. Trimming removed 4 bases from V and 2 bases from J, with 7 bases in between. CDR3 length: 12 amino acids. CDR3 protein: CSVAGATDTQYF. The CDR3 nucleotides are TGCAGCGTTGCTGGGGCCACAGATACGCAGTATTTT.

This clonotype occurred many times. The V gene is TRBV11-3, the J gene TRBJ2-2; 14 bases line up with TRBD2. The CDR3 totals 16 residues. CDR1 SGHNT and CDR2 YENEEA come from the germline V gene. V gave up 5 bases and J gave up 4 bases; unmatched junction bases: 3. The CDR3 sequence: CASSPGTSGSTGELFF. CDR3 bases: TGTGCCAGCAGCCCAGGGACTAGCGGGAGCACCGGGGAGCTGTTTTTT.

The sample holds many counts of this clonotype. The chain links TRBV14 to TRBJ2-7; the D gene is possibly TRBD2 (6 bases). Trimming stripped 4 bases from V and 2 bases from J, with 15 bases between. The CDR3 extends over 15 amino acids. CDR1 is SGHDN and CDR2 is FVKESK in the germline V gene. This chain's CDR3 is CASSRGLRFTYEQYF. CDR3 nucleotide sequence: TGTGCCAGCAGCCGGGGACTGAGATTTACCTACGAGCAGTACTTC.